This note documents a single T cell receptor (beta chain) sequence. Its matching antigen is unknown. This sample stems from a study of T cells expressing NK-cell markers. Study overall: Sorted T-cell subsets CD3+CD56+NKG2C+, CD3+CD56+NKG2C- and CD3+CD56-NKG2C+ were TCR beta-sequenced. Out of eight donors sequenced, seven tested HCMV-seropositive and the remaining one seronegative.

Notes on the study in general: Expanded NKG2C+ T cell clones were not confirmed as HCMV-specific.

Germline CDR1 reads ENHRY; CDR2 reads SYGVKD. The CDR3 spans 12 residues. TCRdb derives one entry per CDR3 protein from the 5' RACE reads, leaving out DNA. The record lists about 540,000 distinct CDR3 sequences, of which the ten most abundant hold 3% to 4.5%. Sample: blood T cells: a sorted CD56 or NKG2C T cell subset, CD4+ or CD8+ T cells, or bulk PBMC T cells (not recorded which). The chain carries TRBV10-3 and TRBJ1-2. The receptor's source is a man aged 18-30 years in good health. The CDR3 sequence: CAISSDAYGYTF.